Listed here are 9 T cell receptor beta chains from one sample, sequenced in a study of blood T cell repertoires in COVID-19. Assay used: immunoSEQ multiplex PCR; TCRdb lists only in-frame clones, some missing. The table has about 28,000 clones, about 85% seen once. The sample taken for sequencing was peripheral blood. The receptors derive from a human donor in a cohort sampled during active COVID-19.

V is TRBV2 and J is TRBJ2-7; 8 positions match TRBD1. Germline assignment: CDR1 SNHLY and CDR2 FYNNEI. The CDR3 extends over 13 amino acids. V was pared by 6 bases and J by 3 bases, with 4 bases of the junction left unmatched. CDR3 in DNA: TGTGCCAGCAGGCTCGGGACAGGCTACGAGCAGTACTTC. Amino acids: CASRLGTGYEQYF.

The chain has TRBV5-8 and TRBJ2-5, with 8 bases lining up with TRBD2. After removal of 1 base from V and 1 base from J, the junction contained 0 bases not matched to a gene. CDR3 size: 14 residues. From germline, CDR1 is SGHTS and CDR2 YDEGEE. The CDR3 here is CASSLTSGQETQYF. The CDR3 DNA reads as TGTGCCAGCAGCTTGACTAGCGGCCAAGAGACCCAGTACTTC.

V usage is TRBV27 and J usage is TRBJ1-6; the match to TRBD1 covers 7 bases. Per the germline V gene, CDR1 is MNHEY and CDR2 is SMNVEV (reference sequence). The ends lost 5 bases at V and 7 bases at J; junction bases unmatched: 5. The CDR3 runs 14 residues. The CDR3 sequence is CASSTTGRNSPLHF. Here the CDR3 DNA reads TGTGCCAGCAGTACGACAGGGAGGAATTCACCCCTCCACTTT.

The V and J genes are TRBV18 and TRBJ2-1; D may be TRBD2 (5 bases). Germline CDR1 reads KGHSH; CDR2 reads LQKENI. The CDR3 contains 12 residues. Deletions cut 4 bases from V and 9 bases from J, with 10 bases between. The CDR3 nucleotides read TGTGCCAGCTCACGGGATCGGGGTGAGCAGTTCTTC. Amino acid sequence: CASSRDRGEQFF.

The chain has TRBV7-9 and TRBJ1-4; a possible D gene is TRBD1 (5 bases). The CDR3 has 13 amino acids. V was shortened by 5 bases and J by 8 bases, with 12 bases between the two germline ends. From germline, CDR1 is SEHNR and CDR2 FQNEAQ (reference sequence). CDR3 in amino acids: CASSGARAEKLFF. The CDR3 bases are TGTGCCAGCAGCGGGGCCCGTGCGGAAAAACTGTTTTTT.

The gene calls are TRBV30 and TRBJ1-4; D remains unclear. This CDR3 spans 12 amino acids. V lost 7 bases and J lost 5, with 11 bases in between. CDR1 and CDR2 (germline): GTSNPN, SVGIG (reference sequence). This CDR3 reads CALTRENEKLFF. The CDR3, as DNA: TGTGCCTTGACTCGTGAGAATGAAAAACTGTTTTTT.

V gene TRBV30 combines with J gene TRBJ1-4, with D possibly being TRBD1 (6 bases). V dropped 3 bases and J dropped 10 bases, with 18 bases sitting between them. Germline assignment: CDR1 GTSNPN and CDR2 SVGIG (reference sequence). This CDR3 region has 14 residues. CDR3 sequence reads: CAWRLDSPKRKLFF. The CDR3 nucleotides are TGTGCCTGGAGATTGGACAGCCCAAAGCGAAAACTGTTTTTT.

The genes are TRBV7-8 and TRBJ2-3, with TRBD1 matching over 9 bases. The CDR3 loop spans 16 amino acids. Per the germline V gene, CDR1 is SGHVS and CDR2 is FQNEAQ. With V trimmed by 3 bases and J by 2 bases, 6 bases remained unmatched. CDR3 loop: CASSFLQGAYTDTQYF. The CDR3 nucleotides are TGTGCCAGCAGCTTTCTACAGGGGGCTTACACAGATACGCAGTATTTT.

The V call is TRBV11-1, the J call TRBJ2-7; 9 bases fit TRBD1. Germline CDR1 SGHAT, CDR2 FQDESV (reference sequence). The CDR3 spans 15 residues. V lost 4 bases and J lost 0; bases outside the gene matches: 4. The DNA of the CDR3 is TGTGCCAGCAGCTCCCGGGACAGGGCCTCCTACGAGCAGTACTTC. This gives the protein CASSSRDRASYEQYF.